A selection of T cell receptor beta chains follows, all from one sample in a study of CD8+CD57+ T cells in acquired aplastic anemia. TCRdb re-called the reads with MiXCR, one entry per CDR3 protein. The sample lists around 400,000 distinct CDR3 sequences, 65% to 80% occurring once. Sequencing was performed on sorted CD4+, CD8+, or CD8+CD57+ T cells (not recorded which) from PBMCs. These receptors were obtained from a human donor in good health, serving as a control. Both conserved end residues are part of each CDR3. Fields, in order: CDR3 DNA, CDR3 protein, J gene, V gene, D gene, CDR3 length, clone size. D genes are given only for firm matches. Clone size is not always given. Where it is, it says once, few, many or a class for expanded clones.

CDR3 DNA: TGTGCCAGCAGCCTGCTTAGAACAACTAGCACAGATACGCAGTATTTT; CDR3 protein: CASSLLRTTSTDTQYF; J gene: TRBJ2-3; V gene: TRBV12-3/TRBV12-4; D gene: -; CDR3 length: 16; clone size: many
CDR3 DNA: TGTGCCAGCAGCTTAGTTACAGGACTTAGCTTGGAGACCCAGTACTTC; CDR3 protein: CASSLVTGLSLETQYF; J gene: TRBJ2-5; V gene: TRBV7-9; D gene: -; CDR3 length: 16; clone size: -
CDR3 DNA: TGTGCCGGCAGCGAACCCATCAGGGATGGCTTCACCTTC; CDR3 protein: CAGSEPIRDGFTF; J gene: TRBJ1-2; V gene: TRBV9; D gene: -; CDR3 length: 13; clone size: -
CDR3 DNA: TGTGCCAGCAGCCTGAGGGTGGGCACACAGGGCTACACCTTC; CDR3 protein: CASSLRVGTQGYTF; J gene: TRBJ1-2; V gene: TRBV5-1; D gene: -; CDR3 length: 14; clone size: once
CDR3 DNA: TGTGCCAGCAGCGCGGAATTGGACGAGCAGTACTTC; CDR3 protein: CASSAELDEQYF; J gene: TRBJ2-7; V gene: TRBV2; D gene: -; CDR3 length: 12; clone size: -
CDR3 DNA: TGCAGTGCTAGCGGGACTAGCGGGGGAATGGGTGAGCAGTTCTTC; CDR3 protein: CSASGTSGGMGEQFF; J gene: TRBJ2-1; V gene: TRBV20-1; D gene: TRBD2; CDR3 length: 15; clone size: many
CDR3 DNA: TGTGCCACCAGTGTCCGAAACAGGGGACATCCGAGCACTGAAGCTTTCTTT; CDR3 protein: CATSVRNRGHPSTEAFF; J gene: TRBJ1-1; V gene: TRBV24-1; D gene: TRBD1; CDR3 length: 17; clone size: -
CDR3 DNA: TGTGCCAGCAGCAAAGGGCAGGACCGAGAGAACAACTACTTC; CDR3 protein: CASSKGQDRENNYF; J gene: TRBJ2-5; V gene: TRBV7-3; D gene: -; CDR3 length: 14; clone size: -
CDR3 DNA: TGTGCCAGTAGAGGTCGACCGGGATCCCACGAGCAGTACTTC; CDR3 protein: CASRGRPGSHEQYF; J gene: TRBJ2-7; V gene: TRBV19; D gene: -; CDR3 length: 14; clone size: -
CDR3 DNA: TGTGCCAGCAGCTTGACGGTTGAAGCTTTCTTT; CDR3 protein: CASSLTVEAFF; J gene: TRBJ1-1; V gene: TRBV5-8; D gene: -; CDR3 length: 11; clone size: many
CDR3 DNA: TGTGCCAGCAGCAGCGAGAGGCAGCCCCAGCCTGGTGGCACCTTC; CDR3 protein: CASSSERQPQPGGTF; J gene: TRBJ1-2; V gene: TRBV7-8; D gene: -; CDR3 length: 15; clone size: -
CDR3 DNA: TGCAGTGCAGATGGAAGACAGGACACCACCGGGGAGCTGTTTTTT; CDR3 protein: CSADGRQDTTGELFF; J gene: TRBJ2-2; V gene: TRBV20-1; D gene: -; CDR3 length: 15; clone size: -
CDR3 DNA: TGTGCCAGCTCATTACAGGGCTACAATTCACCCCTCCACTTT; CDR3 protein: CASSLQGYNSPLHF; J gene: TRBJ1-6; V gene: TRBV18; D gene: -; CDR3 length: 14; clone size: many
CDR3 DNA: TGTGCCAGCAGCCCAAACGGACAGGGTGGTGGCTACACCTTC; CDR3 protein: CASSPNGQGGGYTF; J gene: TRBJ1-2; V gene: TRBV7-2; D gene: TRBD1; CDR3 length: 14; clone size: once
CDR3 DNA: TGTGCCAGCAGTGAGTACGGGGGGGAGACCGAGTACTTC; CDR3 protein: CASSEYGGETEYF; J gene: TRBJ2-5; V gene: TRBV2; D gene: TRBD2; CDR3 length: 13; clone size: -
CDR3 DNA: TGTGCCAGCAGCCGAGAGCATCTTGGCTATGGCTACTCCTTC; CDR3 protein: CASSREHLGYGYSF; J gene: TRBJ2-1; V gene: TRBV7-9; D gene: -; CDR3 length: 14; clone size: -
CDR3 DNA: TGTGCCAGTTGGACAGCCTCCTATAATTCACCTCTCCACTTT; CDR3 protein: CASWTASYNSPLHF; J gene: TRBJ1-6; V gene: TRBV19; D gene: -; CDR3 length: 14; clone size: few
CDR3 DNA: TGTGCCAGCAATGATCCAAATGAAGAGCAGTTCTTC; CDR3 protein: CASNDPNEEQFF; J gene: TRBJ2-1; V gene: TRBV6-4; D gene: -; CDR3 length: 12; clone size: -
CDR3 DNA: TGTGCCAGCAGGGTATCGGGGTCCAACTACGAGCAGTACTTC; CDR3 protein: CASRVSGSNYEQYF; J gene: TRBJ2-7; V gene: TRBV5-8; D gene: -; CDR3 length: 14; clone size: -
CDR3 DNA: TGCGCCAGCAGGGGTCGGAACCGATTAGAAAAACTGTTTTTT; CDR3 protein: CASRGRNRLEKLFF; J gene: TRBJ1-4; V gene: TRBV10-2; D gene: -; CDR3 length: 14; clone size: -
CDR3 DNA: TGCGACAGCAGCCCCGGAGGGCAGGTTGGGAATCAGCCCCAGCATTTT; CDR3 protein: CDSSPGGQVGNQPQHF; J gene: TRBJ1-5; V gene: TRBV5-1; D gene: -; CDR3 length: 16; clone size: few
CDR3 DNA: TGTGCCAGCAGCGTGGCTGAGGGACTAGCGGATACGCAGTATTTT; CDR3 protein: CASSVAEGLADTQYF; J gene: TRBJ2-3; V gene: TRBV9; D gene: TRBD2; CDR3 length: 15; clone size: -
CDR3 DNA: TGTGCCAGTAGCAGGATAGGAGCTCAGCCCCAGCATTTT; CDR3 protein: CASSRIGAQPQHF; J gene: TRBJ1-5; V gene: TRBV19; D gene: -; CDR3 length: 13; clone size: -
CDR3 DNA: TGTGCCAGCAGCTCAACAGCAATGCAAGAGACCCAGTACTTC; CDR3 protein: CASSSTAMQETQYF; J gene: TRBJ2-5; V gene: TRBV11-2; D gene: -; CDR3 length: 14; clone size: -
CDR3 DNA: TGTGCCAGCAGCTTACCGTGGTACACAGAAGCTTTCTTT; CDR3 protein: CASSLPWYTEAFF; J gene: TRBJ1-1; V gene: TRBV7-3; D gene: -; CDR3 length: 13; clone size: -
CDR3 DNA: TGTGCCAGCAGTGAAGGACAGGCGTACCAAGAGACCCAGTACTTC; CDR3 protein: CASSEGQAYQETQYF; J gene: TRBJ2-5; V gene: TRBV6-6; D gene: TRBD1; CDR3 length: 15; clone size: -
CDR3 DNA: TGTGCCAGCAGTTTTTCGGGACAGGGGGACTACGAGCAGTACTTC; CDR3 protein: CASSFSGQGDYEQYF; J gene: TRBJ2-7; V gene: TRBV12-3/TRBV12-4; D gene: TRBD1; CDR3 length: 15; clone size: many